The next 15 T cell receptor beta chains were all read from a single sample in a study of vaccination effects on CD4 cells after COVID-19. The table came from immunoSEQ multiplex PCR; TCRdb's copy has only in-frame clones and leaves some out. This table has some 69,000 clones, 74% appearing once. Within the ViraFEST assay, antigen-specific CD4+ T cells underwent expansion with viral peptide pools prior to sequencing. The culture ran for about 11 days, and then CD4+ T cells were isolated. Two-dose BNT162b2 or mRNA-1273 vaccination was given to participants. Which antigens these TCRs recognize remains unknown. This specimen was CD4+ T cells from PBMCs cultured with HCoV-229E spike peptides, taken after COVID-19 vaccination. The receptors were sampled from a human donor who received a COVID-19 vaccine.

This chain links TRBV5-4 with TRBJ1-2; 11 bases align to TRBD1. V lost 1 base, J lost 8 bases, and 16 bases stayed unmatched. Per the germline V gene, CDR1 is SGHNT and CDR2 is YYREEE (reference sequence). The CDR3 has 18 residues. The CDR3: CASSLSIPGTGGLRGYTF. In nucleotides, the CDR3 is TGTGCCAGCAGCTTGAGCATCCCCGGGACAGGGGGTTTACGAGGCTACACCTTC.

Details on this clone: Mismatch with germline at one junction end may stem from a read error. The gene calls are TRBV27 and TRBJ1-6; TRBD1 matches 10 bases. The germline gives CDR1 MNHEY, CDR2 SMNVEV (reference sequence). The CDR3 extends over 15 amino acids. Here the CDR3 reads CVSTTPGQGNSPLHF. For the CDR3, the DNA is TGTGTCAGCACTACCCCGGGACAGGGGAATTCACCCCTCCACTTT.

CDR3 nucleotide sequence: TGTGCCTCTCGACCGACGCTGTTTGAAAAACTGTTTTTT. This sequence encodes CASRPTLFEKLFF. The J gene is TRBJ1-4, the V gene TRBV28, with D unclear. The CDR3 has 13 amino acids. The V gene lost 11 bases and the J gene lost 7 bases, with 17 bases spanning the gap. Germline CDR1 and CDR2: MDHEN and SYDVKM.

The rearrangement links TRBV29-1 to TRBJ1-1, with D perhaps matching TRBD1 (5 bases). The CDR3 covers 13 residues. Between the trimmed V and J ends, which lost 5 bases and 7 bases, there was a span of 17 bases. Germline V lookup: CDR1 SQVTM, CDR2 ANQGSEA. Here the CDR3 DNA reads TGCAGCGTTCCGGGACTCCTAGCTATTGAAGCTTTCTTT. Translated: CSVPGLLAIEAFF.

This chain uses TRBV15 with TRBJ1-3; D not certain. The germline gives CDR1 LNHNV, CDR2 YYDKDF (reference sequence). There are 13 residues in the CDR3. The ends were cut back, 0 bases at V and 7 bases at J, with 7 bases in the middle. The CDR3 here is CATSRDPRNTIYF. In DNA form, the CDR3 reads TGTGCCACCAGCAGAGATCCTCGTAACACCATATATTTT.

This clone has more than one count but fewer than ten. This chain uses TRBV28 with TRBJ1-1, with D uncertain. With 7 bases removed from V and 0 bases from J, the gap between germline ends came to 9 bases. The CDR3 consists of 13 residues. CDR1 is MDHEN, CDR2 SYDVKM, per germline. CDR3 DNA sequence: TGTGCCAGCATGAGTAGGGTGAACACTGAAGCTTTCTTT. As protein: CASMSRVNTEAFF.

The CDR3 loop reads CATSASGTVETQYF. For the CDR3, the DNA is TGTGCCACCAGTGCCTCCGGGACAGTTGAGACCCAGTACTTC. J is TRBJ2-5 and V is TRBV24-1; TRBD1 agrees at 7 bases. CDR3 length: 14 residues. The ends lost 5 bases at V and 5 bases at J; junction bases unmatched: 7. From germline, CDR1 is KGHDR and CDR2 SFDVKD.

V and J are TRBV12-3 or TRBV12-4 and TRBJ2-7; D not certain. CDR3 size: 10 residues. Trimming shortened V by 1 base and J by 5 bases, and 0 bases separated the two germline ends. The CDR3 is CASSLDEQYV. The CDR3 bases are TGTGCCAGCAGTTTAGACGAGCAGTACGTC.

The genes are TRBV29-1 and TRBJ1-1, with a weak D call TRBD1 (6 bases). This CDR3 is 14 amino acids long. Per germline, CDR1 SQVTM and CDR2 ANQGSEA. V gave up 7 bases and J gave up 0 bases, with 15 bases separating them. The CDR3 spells CSAKQGVMNTEAFF. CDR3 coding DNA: TGCAGCGCAAAACAGGGTGTTATGAACACTGAAGCTTTCTTT.

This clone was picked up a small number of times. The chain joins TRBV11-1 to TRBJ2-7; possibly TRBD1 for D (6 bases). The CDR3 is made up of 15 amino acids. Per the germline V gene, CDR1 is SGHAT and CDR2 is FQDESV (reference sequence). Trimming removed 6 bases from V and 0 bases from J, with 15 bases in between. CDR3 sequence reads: CASSPYSDSSYEQYV. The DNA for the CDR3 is TGTGCCAGCAGTCCCTACTCGGACAGCTCCTACGAGCAGTACGTC.

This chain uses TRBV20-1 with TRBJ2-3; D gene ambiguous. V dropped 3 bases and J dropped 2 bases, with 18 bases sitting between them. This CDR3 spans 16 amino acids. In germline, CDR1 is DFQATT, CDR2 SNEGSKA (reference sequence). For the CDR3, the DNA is TGCAGTGCTAGTGGACGGGCCGCAAAATTCACAGATACGCAGTATTTT. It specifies CSASGRAAKFTDTQYF.

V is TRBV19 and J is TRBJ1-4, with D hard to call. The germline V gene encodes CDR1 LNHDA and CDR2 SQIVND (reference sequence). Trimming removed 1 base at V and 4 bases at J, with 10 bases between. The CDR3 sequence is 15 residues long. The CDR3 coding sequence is TGTGCCAGTAGTATAGGGCAGAGCCTTAATGAAAAACTGTTTTTT. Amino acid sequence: CASSIGQSLNEKLFF.

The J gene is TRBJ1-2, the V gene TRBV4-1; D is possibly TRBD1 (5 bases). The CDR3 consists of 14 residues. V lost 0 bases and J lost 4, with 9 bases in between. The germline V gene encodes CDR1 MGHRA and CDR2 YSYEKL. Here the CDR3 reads CASSQDLDIYGYTF. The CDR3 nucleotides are TGCGCCAGCAGCCAAGACTTGGACATCTATGGCTACACCTTC.

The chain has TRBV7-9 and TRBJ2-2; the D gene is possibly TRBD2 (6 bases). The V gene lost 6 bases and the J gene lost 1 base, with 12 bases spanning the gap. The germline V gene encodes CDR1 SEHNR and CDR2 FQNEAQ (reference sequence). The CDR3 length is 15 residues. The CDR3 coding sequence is TGTGCCAGCAGACCAGGTAGCGGGAACACCGGGGAGCTGTTTTTT. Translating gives CASRPGSGNTGELFF.

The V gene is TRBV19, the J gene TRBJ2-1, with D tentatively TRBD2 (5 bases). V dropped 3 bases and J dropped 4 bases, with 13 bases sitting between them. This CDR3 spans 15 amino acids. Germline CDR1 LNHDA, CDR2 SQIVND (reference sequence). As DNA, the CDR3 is TGTGCCAGTAGTATGATCGCGGGCGGGTACAATGAGCAGTTCTTC. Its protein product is CASSMIAGGYNEQFF.